This is a list of T cell receptor beta chains from one sample in a study of T cell responses to AZD1222 COVID-19 vaccine. Libraries were prepared by immunoSEQ multiplex PCR; TCRdb keeps only in-frame clonotypes and omits some of them. This table holds approximately 190,000 clones, 87% found once. Specimen: peripheral blood, collected on day 0 of MenACWY control vaccination. The receptor set was obtained from an adult in good health. Both conserved end residues are trimmed from each CDR3.

TRBV30	AWETTQGSYEQY
TRBV4-1	ASSQPVAGYEQY
TRBV30	AWSQGQMVAAGNTIY
TRBV6-5	ATKDYGSLNSPLH
TRBV9	ASSVALGQDYGYT
TRBV28	ATLNRGYYYGYT
TRBV6-5	ASALAGRETYEQY
TRBV9	ASSVGLRGGRGIYNEQF
TRBV5-1	ATEGLMNTEAF
TRBV3-1/TRBV3-2	ASSQGGTVMNTEAF
TRBV28	ASSGGRGVTGELF
TRBV6-5	ASSPVINNEQF